This TCR beta chain was obtained from a study of T cells generated in artificial thymic organoids (TCRdb year 2017). Some background on the complete study: In some experiments, thymic T cells were further FACS-purified to deplete CD4 immature single positive or double positive precursors. The study compared TCR alpha and beta CDR3 repertoires of CD8 single positive T cells derived from in vitro artificial thymic organoids with the repertoires of thymic and peripheral blood naive CD8 T cells. The displayed repertoire sequencing data were described as being representative of three independent experiments. The research as a whole found: Organoid-derived CD8 single positive T cells showed physiological TCR clonotype diversity comparable to thymic and blood naive CD8 T cells.

TCRalpha and TCRbeta libraries were amplified in separate semi-nested PCR reactions using Advantage 2 and reverse primers located in the TRAC or TRBC constant regions. The amount of total RNA going into first-strand cDNA synthesis ranged between roughly 3 and 550 ng. TCR cDNA libraries were generated by 5'-RACE using the SMARTer PCR cDNA Synthesis kit, with a poly-dT primer employed for first-strand synthesis. The semi-nested reverse primers in the constant regions carried 5-nucleotide sample-specific barcodes, and the PCR products were cleaned up with the Zymo DNA Clean and Concentrator-5 kit. Up to ten barcoded samples were pooled, ligated to Illumina adaptors and sequenced as 2 x 150 bp paired-end reads on an Illumina MiSeq. Per the source publication's procedure: Demultiplexed reads were aligned using BLAT against a custom library containing all human TRAV, TRAJ, TRBV, TRBD and TRBJ combinations from IMGT. The best BLAT hits were picked using pslCDnaFilter (-maxAligns=1, -ignoreIntrons), and custom Perl scripts were used to calculate clonotype frequencies. TCRdb trimmed the raw reads at Q25, called clones with MiXCR and kept productive beta chains. When rows share a CDR3 protein, they turn into one entry using the most common DNA and genes. The V and J calls were determined by TCRdb, not by the authors. The sample table holds 7,500 to 9,000 distinct CDR3 sequences, of which around 19% were seen once. Of the sample, 1.4% falls within the top ten clones.

A remark on this clonotype: Its antigen target is currently unknown. A much larger clone lies a single base off, so this may be a read error.

Enrichment of primary CD8+ T cells was done with magnetic beads from the Miltenyi CD8+ T cell Isolation Kit. Before RNA extraction, CD3+TCRalphabeta+CD8 single positive T cells from both organoids and thymus were sorted by FACS. For each sample, total RNA was purified from roughly 40,000 to 200,000 sorted cells using the RNeasy Micro kit, and RNA quality was assessed on an Agilent RNA 6000 Nano chip. Thymic fragments were dissected, disrupted by pipetting and filtered through a 70 um strainer so that thymocytes were released. Spanning cysteine to phenylalanine, the CDR3 consists of 12 amino acids. The only DNA kept is the CDR3, 36 bases in frame from the first base. Based on the germline V gene, the CDR1 and CDR2 sequences are SGHAT and FQNNGV.

The TCR sequence derives from a human donor who gave cord blood stem cells for thymic organoid culture, a cardiac surgery patient who gave postnatal thymus, or a blood donor (not recorded which). The rearranged segments are TRBV11-2 and TRBJ2-7; the central 7 bases match TRBD1. The specimen was naive CD8+ T cells from the thymus. This specimen's cell subset or site label, per the study, means: CD3+TCRalphabeta+CD8SP T cells; for blood, CD45RO-CCR7+ naive CD8+ T cells. Here is the DNA: TGTGCCAACAGCTTACATTACGGGACAGTTCACTTC. This translates into CANSLHYGTVHF.